Following are 30 T cell receptor beta chains from one sample sequenced in a study of blood T cell repertoires in COVID-19. Profiled with immunoSEQ multiplex PCR; TCRdb holds only in-frame clones, not every one. Found here are hundreds of thousands of clones, 86% of them singletons; the top ten hold approximately 6%. The sequenced material came from peripheral blood. All receptors derive from a woman of 80 years or more with COVID-19, enrolled during active disease.

The chain links TRBV27 to TRBJ1-1; D unclear. The CDR3 length is 14 residues. Per the germline V gene, CDR1 is MNHEY and CDR2 is SMNVEV (reference sequence). The V end lost 7 bases, the J end lost 0 bases, and 12 bases lay between the germline ends. CDR3 loop: CASKNSHMNTEAFF. CDR3 nucleotide sequence: TGTGCCAGCAAAAACAGCCACATGAACACTGAAGCTTTCTTT.

This rearrangement joins TRBV13 to TRBJ1-2; no clear D gene. The CDR3 runs 13 residues. V shed 2 bases and J shed 7 bases, with 11 bases lying between them. Per germline, CDR1 PRHDT and CDR2 FYEKMQ (reference sequence). The CDR3 DNA reads as TGTGCCAGCAGCTTACGCGGAGTGGGTGGCTACACCTTC. This encodes CASSLRGVGGYTF.

The chain uses TRBV7-9 and TRBJ2-3; 13 nucleotides match TRBD2. The CDR3 has 17 residues. V trimming: 6 bases; J trimming: 1 base; junction bases outside the gene matches: 7. Germline loops: CDR1 SEHNR, CDR2 FQNEAQ (reference sequence). The DNA for the CDR3 is TGTGCCAGCAGTTTATGGACTAGCGGGGGACGCACAGATACGCAGTATTTT. Translation: CASSLWTSGGRTDTQYF.

The rearrangement uses TRBV6-6 and TRBJ1-6; TRBD1 aligns across 7 bases. Germline assignment: CDR1 MNHNY and CDR2 SVGAGI (reference sequence). The CDR3 length is 14 residues. The J segment lost 9 bases and the V segment lost 2 bases, leaving 4 bases of the junction unmatched. The chain's CDR3 is CASSYDRVGSPLHF. CDR3 nucleotide sequence: TGTGCCAGCAGTTACGACAGGGTGGGTTCACCCCTCCACTTT.

V gene TRBV7-2 combines with J gene TRBJ2-7; D is uncertain. V lost 1 base and J lost 2, with 12 bases in between. CDR3 length: 15 amino acids. Germline V gene data show CDR1 as SGHTA and CDR2 as FQGNSA. The CDR3 DNA follows: TGTGCCAGCAGCTTAGTAGGAGAATCTACCTACGAGCAGTACTTC. This encodes CASSLVGESTYEQYF.

The chain carries TRBV4-1 and TRBJ1-1; perhaps TRBD1 as D (6 bases). This CDR3 region has 15 residues. V was trimmed by 3 bases and J by 1 base, leaving 12 bases between them. Per the germline V gene, CDR1 is MGHRA and CDR2 is YSYEKL. The CDR3 sequence is CASSHPDSSNTEAFF. The CDR3 nucleotides are TGCGCCAGCAGCCACCCGGACAGCTCGAACACTGAAGCTTTCTTT.

V gene TRBV5-5 combines with J gene TRBJ1-6; D ambiguous. CDR3 size: 15 residues. Trimming shortened V by 4 bases and J by 5 bases, and 13 bases separated the two germline ends. Germline values: CDR1 SGHKS, CDR2 YYEKEE (reference sequence). CDR3 protein: CASSRLVGDNSPLHF. In DNA, the CDR3 is TGTGCCAGCAGCAGGCTCGTCGGGGATAATTCACCCCTCCACTTT.

The chain links TRBV6-5 to TRBJ1-1; TRBD1 aligns across 8 bases. The CDR3 has 11 residues. The junction had 7 bases not matched to a gene; V was cut back by 7 bases and J by 12 bases. Per germline, CDR1 MNHEY and CDR2 SVGAGI. Here the CDR3 DNA reads TGTGCCAGCAATCACAGGGGGTCAACTTTCTTT. This codes for CASNHRGSTFF.

The chain links TRBV6-5 to TRBJ1-5, with 7 bases matching TRBD1. The CDR3 loop spans 16 amino acids. Germline CDR1 and CDR2: MNHEY and SVGAGI. After removal of 0 bases from V and 7 bases from J, the junction contained 9 bases not matched to a gene. The CDR3 here is CASSYSTTGPGQPQHF. CDR3 bases: TGTGCCAGCAGTTACTCGACGACAGGGCCTGGACAGCCCCAGCATTTT.

This clone was detected only once. The chain links TRBV5-4 to TRBJ2-2; TRBD2 agrees at 9 bases. V trimming: 5 bases; J trimming: 1 base; junction bases outside the gene matches: 0. The CDR3 is 14 residues long. Germline CDR1 and CDR2: SGHNT and YYREEE (reference sequence). CDR3 in DNA: TGTGCCAGCAGGCGGGGGGGGAACACCGGGGAGCTGTTTTTT. Amino acids: CASRRGGNTGELFF.

The genes are TRBV2 and TRBJ1-2, with D hard to call. This CDR3 has 15 amino acids. V was clipped by 3 bases and J by 1 base, with 12 bases between them. Germline V gene sequence: CDR1 SNHLY, CDR2 FYNNEI. The CDR3 DNA reads TGTGCCAGCAGTGATTTGGGAGGGCTTAACTATGGCTACACCTTC. This translates into CASSDLGGLNYGYTF.

This clone has more than one count but fewer than ten. The chain couples TRBV2 to TRBJ2-2, with 12 bases identical to TRBD1. The germline CDR1 and CDR2 sequences are SNHLY and FYNNEI. The trim removed 8 bases at V and 5 bases at J, leaving 3 bases unmatched. The CDR3 has 14 amino acids. The CDR3 spells CASSGQGATGELFF. The DNA for the CDR3 is TGTGCCAGCTCGGGACAGGGGGCGACCGGGGAGCTGTTTTTT.

The V and J genes are TRBV5-1 and TRBJ1-4; TRBD1 aligns across 7 bases. The CDR3 is 16 amino acids. Germline V CDR1 and CDR2: SGHRS, YFSETQ. V lost 2 bases and J lost 5; bases outside the gene matches: 9. CDR3 DNA: TGCGCCAGCAGCTTTTCAGGGGGGTCGGGGAATGAAAAACTGTTTTTT. Translating gives CASSFSGGSGNEKLFF.

The J gene is TRBJ1-4, the V gene TRBV5-6, with 7 bases matching TRBD1. After removal of 3 bases from V and 5 bases from J, the junction contained 7 bases not matched to a gene. Germline V CDR1 and CDR2: SGHDT, YYEEEE. The CDR3 length is 15 residues. CDR3 amino acids: CASSYKTGYNEKLFF. The CDR3 DNA reads as TGTGCCAGCAGCTACAAGACAGGGTACAATGAAAAACTGTTTTTT.

The V call is TRBV5-1, the J call TRBJ1-1; 7 bases match TRBD1. This CDR3 comprises 14 residues. Trimming took 4 bases from V and 1 from J; bases not matched to a gene: 4. Germline assignment: CDR1 SGHRS and CDR2 YFSETQ. The CDR3 DNA follows: TGCGCCAGCAGCGCCCAGGGGGGGAACACTGAAGCTTTCTTT. It specifies CASSAQGGNTEAFF.

The chain couples TRBV4-1 to TRBJ2-7, with D possibly TRBD2 on 6 matching bases. The CDR3 length is 15 residues. In germline, CDR1 is MGHRA, CDR2 YSYEKL. Trimming cost V 4 bases and J 4 bases, with 17 bases left between them. The CDR3 sequence: CASSRFTGTEYEQYF. The CDR3 DNA is TGCGCCAGCAGCCGATTTACCGGGACTGAGTACGAGCAGTACTTC.

The chain recombines TRBV3-1 (or the pseudogene TRBV3-2) with TRBJ1-5; D remains ambiguous. The germline gives CDR1 LGHDT, CDR2 YNNKEL (reference sequence). The CDR3 runs 15 residues. Between the trimmed V and J ends, which lost 4 bases and 2 bases, there was a span of 12 bases. The CDR3 here is CASSLRGQGNQPQHF. CDR3 DNA sequence: TGTGCCAGCAGCCTCAGAGGGCAAGGCAATCAGCCCCAGCATTTT.

The V call is TRBV5-1, the J call TRBJ1-3; D unresolved. This CDR3 is 13 amino acids long. Germline-derived CDR1 and CDR2 are SGHRS and YFSETQ. V was pared by 2 bases and J by 3 bases, with 6 bases between. CDR3 bases: TGCGCCAGCAGCTTAGAGGGTGGAAACACCATATATTTT. Amino acid sequence: CASSLEGGNTIYF.

CDR3 DNA: TGTGCCAGCAGTTCAGGGGGGAACACTGAAGCTTTCTTT. It translates to CASSSGGNTEAFF. This sequence joins TRBV12-3 or TRBV12-4 and TRBJ1-1; 7 bases fit TRBD1. This CDR3 contains 13 residues. V shed 4 bases and J 1 base; nucleotides not matched to a gene: 0.

The V and J genes are TRBV28 and TRBJ1-2; D is possibly TRBD1 (6 bases). This CDR3 is built from 14 residues. Germline CDR1 MDHEN, CDR2 SYDVKM. Trimming took 7 bases from V and 2 from J, leaving 14 bases between them. In nucleotides, the CDR3 is TGTGCCAGCACAAAGGGGGGGCGGAACTATGGCTACACCTTC. Encoded protein: CASTKGGRNYGYTF.

The CDR3 spells CASSKPGSGGTGELFF. In DNA form, the CDR3 reads TGTGCCAGCAGCAAACCTGGGAGCGGGGGAACCGGGGAGCTGTTTTTT. The chain couples TRBV4-2 to TRBJ2-2, with TRBD2 matching 8 bases. Germline CDR1 is LGHNA and CDR2 is YNFKEQ. V was pared by 5 bases and J by 5 bases, with 10 bases of the junction left unmatched. This CDR3 is built from 16 residues.

The chain couples TRBV7-9 to TRBJ1-2; TRBD1 agrees at 9 bases. Per the germline V gene, CDR1 is SEHNR and CDR2 is FQNEAQ (reference sequence). The CDR3 loop spans 14 amino acids. V lost 5 bases and J lost 1; bases outside the gene matches: 2. The CDR3 reads CASSRQGVNYGYTF. In DNA form, the CDR3 reads TGTGCCAGCAGCCGACAGGGGGTTAACTATGGCTACACCTTC.

This rearrangement joins TRBV6-5 to TRBJ1-5, with TRBD1 matching over 7 bases. The CDR3 length is 14 residues. The junction had 5 bases not matched to a gene; V was cut back by 5 bases and J by 4 bases. Germline V gene sequence: CDR1 MNHEY, CDR2 SVGAGI. The CDR3, as DNA: TGTGCCAGCAGTCCGGGACAGATAAATCAGCCCCAGCATTTT. This gives the protein CASSPGQINQPQHF.

V and J are TRBV18 and TRBJ2-1; possibly TRBD2 for D (5 bases). There are 15 residues in the CDR3. The germline V and J ends were trimmed by 2 bases and 9 bases, with 17 bases remaining between them. Germline assignment: CDR1 KGHSH and CDR2 LQKENI. This CDR3 reads CASSPSSGSMREQFF. CDR3 nucleotides: TGTGCCAGCTCACCATCGAGCGGATCCATGCGTGAGCAGTTCTTC.

This chain joins TRBV4-1 and TRBJ2-3; TRBD2 matches at 12 bases. This CDR3 contains 17 residues. Germline assignment: CDR1 MGHRA and CDR2 YSYEKL. After removal of 3 bases from V and 0 bases from J, the junction contained 4 bases not matched to a gene. The CDR3 here is CASSQTSGGLSTDTQYF. The CDR3 DNA reads TGCGCCAGCAGCCAGACTAGCGGGGGCCTAAGCACAGATACGCAGTATTTT.

The chain links TRBV28 to TRBJ2-7; possibly TRBD2 for D (6 bases). Germline-derived CDR1 and CDR2 are MDHEN and SYDVKM. V gave up 6 bases and J gave up 5 bases, with 20 bases separating them. The CDR3 length is 15 residues. CDR3 amino acids: CASRPSEDNSHEQYV. CDR3 DNA sequence: TGTGCCAGCAGACCTAGCGAGGATAATTCTCACGAGCAGTACGTC.

The chain carries TRBV5-1 and TRBJ2-7; 8 bases line up with TRBD1. The V gene's germline CDR1 is SGHRS and CDR2 YFSETQ. The CDR3 is made up of 14 amino acids. V lost 0 bases to trimming and J lost 6 bases; unmatched junction nucleotides: 5. In DNA form, the CDR3 reads TGCGCCAGCAGCTTGGGGACAGGGAGAGGCGAGCAGTACTTC. Protein product: CASSLGTGRGEQYF.

The chain combines TRBV29-1 with TRBJ1-4; 9 bases are shared with TRBD1. J lost 6 bases, V lost 7 bases, and 6 bases had no gene match. Germline CDR1 is SQVTM and CDR2 is ANQGSEA. The CDR3 spans 13 residues. The CDR3 loop is CSALTGGDEKLFF. For the CDR3, the DNA is TGCAGCGCTTTAACAGGGGGCGATGAAAAACTGTTTTTT.

The chain is built from TRBV3-1 (or the pseudogene TRBV3-2) and TRBJ1-1; D unclear. The CDR3 spans 16 residues. V dropped 4 bases and J dropped 5 bases, with 20 bases sitting between them. CDR1 is LGHDT, CDR2 YNNKEL, per germline (reference sequence). The CDR3 sequence: CASSPIKPGEGTEAFF. CDR3 DNA sequence: TGTGCCAGCAGCCCGATAAAGCCTGGGGAGGGAACTGAAGCTTTCTTT.

The chain links TRBV29-1 to TRBJ1-4, with 7 bases matching TRBD1. CDR3 length: 13 amino acids. CDR1 is SQVTM, CDR2 ANQGSEA, per germline. The V gene end was trimmed by 4 bases and the J gene end by 8 bases; junction bases not matched to a gene: 7. The CDR3 sequence is CSVGDRDLEKLFF. Written as DNA, the CDR3 is TGCAGCGTTGGCGACAGGGACCTGGAAAAACTGTTTTTT.